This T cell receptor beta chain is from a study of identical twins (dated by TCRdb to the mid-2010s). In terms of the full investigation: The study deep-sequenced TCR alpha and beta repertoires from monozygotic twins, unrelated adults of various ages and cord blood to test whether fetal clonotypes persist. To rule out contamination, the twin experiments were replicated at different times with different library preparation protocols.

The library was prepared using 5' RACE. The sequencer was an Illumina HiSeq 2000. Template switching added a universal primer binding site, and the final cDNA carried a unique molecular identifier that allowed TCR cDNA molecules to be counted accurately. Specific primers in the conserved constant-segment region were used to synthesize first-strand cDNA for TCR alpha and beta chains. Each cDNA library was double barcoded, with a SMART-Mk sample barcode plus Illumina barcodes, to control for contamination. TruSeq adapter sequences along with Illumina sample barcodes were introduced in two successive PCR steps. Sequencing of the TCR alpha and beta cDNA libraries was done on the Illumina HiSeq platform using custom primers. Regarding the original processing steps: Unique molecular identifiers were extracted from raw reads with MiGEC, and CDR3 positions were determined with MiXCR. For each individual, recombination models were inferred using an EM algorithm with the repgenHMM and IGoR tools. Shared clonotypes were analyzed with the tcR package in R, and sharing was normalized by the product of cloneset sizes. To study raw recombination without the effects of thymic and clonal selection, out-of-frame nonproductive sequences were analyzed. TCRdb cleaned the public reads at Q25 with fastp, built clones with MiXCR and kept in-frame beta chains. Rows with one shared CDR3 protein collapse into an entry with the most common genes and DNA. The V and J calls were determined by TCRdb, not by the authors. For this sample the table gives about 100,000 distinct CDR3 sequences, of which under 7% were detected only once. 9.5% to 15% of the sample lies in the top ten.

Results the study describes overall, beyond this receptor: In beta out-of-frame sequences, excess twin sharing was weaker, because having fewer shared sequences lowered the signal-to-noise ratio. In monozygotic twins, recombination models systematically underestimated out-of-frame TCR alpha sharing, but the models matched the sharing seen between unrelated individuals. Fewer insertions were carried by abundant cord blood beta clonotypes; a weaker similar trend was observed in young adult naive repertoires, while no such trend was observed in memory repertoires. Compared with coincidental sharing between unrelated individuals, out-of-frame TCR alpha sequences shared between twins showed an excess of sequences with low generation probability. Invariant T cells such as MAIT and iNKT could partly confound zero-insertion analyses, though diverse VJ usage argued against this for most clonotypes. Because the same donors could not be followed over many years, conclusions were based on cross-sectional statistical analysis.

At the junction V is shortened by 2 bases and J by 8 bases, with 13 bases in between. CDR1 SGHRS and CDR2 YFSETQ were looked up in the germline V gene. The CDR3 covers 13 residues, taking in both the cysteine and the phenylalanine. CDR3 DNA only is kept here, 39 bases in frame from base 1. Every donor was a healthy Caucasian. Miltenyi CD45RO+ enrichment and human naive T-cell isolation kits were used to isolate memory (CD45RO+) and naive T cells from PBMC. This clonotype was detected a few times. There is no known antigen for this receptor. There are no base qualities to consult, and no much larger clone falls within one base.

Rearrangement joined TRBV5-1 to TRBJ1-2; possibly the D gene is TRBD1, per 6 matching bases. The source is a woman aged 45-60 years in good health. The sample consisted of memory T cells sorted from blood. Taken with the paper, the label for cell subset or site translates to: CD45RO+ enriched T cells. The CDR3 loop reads CASSLQGDEGYTF. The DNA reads TGCGCCAGCAGCTTACAGGGTGATGAAGGCTACACCTTC.